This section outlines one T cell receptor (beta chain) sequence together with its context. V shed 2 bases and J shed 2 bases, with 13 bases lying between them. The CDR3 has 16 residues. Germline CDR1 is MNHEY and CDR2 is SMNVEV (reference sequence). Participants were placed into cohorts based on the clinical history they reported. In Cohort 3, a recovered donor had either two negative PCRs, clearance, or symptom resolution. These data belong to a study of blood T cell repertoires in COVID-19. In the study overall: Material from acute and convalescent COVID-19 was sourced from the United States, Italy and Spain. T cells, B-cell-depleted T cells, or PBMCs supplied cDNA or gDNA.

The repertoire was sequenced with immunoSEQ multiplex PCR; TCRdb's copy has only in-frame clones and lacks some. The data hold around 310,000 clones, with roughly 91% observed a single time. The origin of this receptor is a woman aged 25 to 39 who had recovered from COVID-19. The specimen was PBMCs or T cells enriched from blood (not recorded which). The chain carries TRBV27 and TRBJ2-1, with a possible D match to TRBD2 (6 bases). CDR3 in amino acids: CASSLLTTRPYNEQFF. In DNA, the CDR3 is TGTGCCAGCAGTTTACTTACGACTAGACCCTACAATGAGCAGTTCTTC.